A single sample is the source of the 24 T cell receptor beta chains below, sequenced in a study of CD8 T cells in Susac syndrome. RNA was extracted with the RNeasy kit, and a quantity of roughly 0.5 to 1 ug was reverse transcribed using random hexamers. TCRdb re-called the immunoSEQ multiplex PCR reads through MiXCR, storing one row per CDR3 protein. The table includes approximately 200,000 distinct CDR3 sequences, roughly 94% detected once. Sequenced input: CD4+ T cells from PBMCs. These receptor sequences come from a human donor with multiple sclerosis.

The rearrangement uses TRBV11-2 and TRBJ2-1, with 13 bases aligning to TRBD2. The J segment lost 7 bases and the V segment lost 5 bases, leaving 8 bases of the junction unmatched. This CDR3 is built from 16 residues. Germline values: CDR1 SGHAT, CDR2 FQNNGV. The CDR3, as DNA: TGTGCCAGCAGCCCTAGAACTAGCGGGGGGGGTAATGAGCAGTTCTTC. Its translation is CASSPRTSGGGNEQFF.

The CDR3: CASSVDHRKGEQYF. The CDR3 nucleotides read TGTGCCAGCAGCGTAGACCACAGGAAGGGCGAGCAGTACTTC. The chain joins TRBV9 to TRBJ2-7; D is possibly TRBD1 (5 bases). The CDR3 has 14 residues. Germline CDR1 and CDR2: SGDLS and YYNGEE. The germline V and J ends were trimmed by 0 bases and 6 bases, with 13 bases remaining between them.

This chain uses TRBV30 with TRBJ1-3; D uncertain. Germline lookup yields CDR1 GTSNPN and CDR2 SVGIG (reference sequence). V was pared by 2 bases and J by 0 bases, with 5 bases between. The CDR3 contains 13 residues. In DNA form, the CDR3 reads TGTGCCTGGAGTTTGAACTCTGGAAACACCATATATTTT. Its translation: CAWSLNSGNTIYF.

The sample holds one count of this clonotype. The rearrangement joins TRBV24-1 to TRBJ2-3; the match to TRBD1 covers 11 bases. V gave up 3 bases and J gave up 5 bases; unmatched junction bases: 3. The germline gives CDR1 KGHDR, CDR2 SFDVKD. This CDR3 has 15 amino acids. CDR3 sequence (DNA): TGTGCCACCAGTGATGGGGGACAGGGGGGAGATACGCAGTATTTT. This gives the protein CATSDGGQGGDTQYF.

The chain couples TRBV29-1 to TRBJ1-2, with 10 bases matching TRBD1. This CDR3 spans 13 amino acids. In germline, CDR1 is SQVTM, CDR2 ANQGSEA. The junction had 7 bases not matched to a gene; V was cut back by 5 bases and J by 7 bases. The CDR3 region has the DNA TGCAGCGTTAGGACAGGGGGTAGGGCTGGCTACACCTTC. The encoded protein is CSVRTGGRAGYTF.

The V gene is TRBV6-6, the J gene TRBJ2-7; a weak D match, TRBD2 (5 bases). This CDR3 contains 12 residues. CDR1 and CDR2 from the germline V gene are MNHNY and SVGAGI (reference sequence). In DNA form, the CDR3 reads TGTGTCACTCGAGGAGGCTCCTACGAGCAGTACGTC. Protein: CVTRGGSYEQYV.

This clonotype was picked up one time. CDR3 loop: CASSHGGSHRGETQYF. The CDR3 nucleotides are TGCGCCAGCAGCCATGGTGGAAGTCACAGGGGGGAGACCCAGTACTTC. This chain links TRBV4-1 with TRBJ2-5; 8 bases match TRBD1. Germline loops: CDR1 MGHRA, CDR2 YSYEKL. J gave up 5 bases and V 3 bases, and 11 bases lay outside the gene matches. This CDR3 region has 16 residues.

The rearrangement uses TRBV7-2 and TRBJ1-2; no clear D. Trimming cost V 2 bases and J 3 bases, with 10 bases left between them. There are 14 residues in the CDR3. Per germline, CDR1 SGHTA and CDR2 FQGNSA. The CDR3 bases are TGTGCCAGCAGCTTAACGGCCGAGTACTATGGCTACACCTTC. It yields the protein CASSLTAEYYGYTF.

The V call is TRBV18, the J call TRBJ2-5; D ambiguous. Germline values: CDR1 KGHSH, CDR2 LQKENI. Trimming pared 2 bases from V and 3 bases from J, leaving 7 bases between. The CDR3 contains 13 residues. The CDR3 loop is CASSPGNKETQYF. The CDR3, as DNA: TGTGCCAGCTCACCAGGGAACAAAGAGACCCAGTACTTC.

V gene TRBV4-2 combines with J gene TRBJ1-2, with D perhaps matching TRBD1 (6 bases). Germline V gene lookup returns CDR1 LGHNA and CDR2 YNFKEQ. V was pared by 3 bases and J by 3 bases, with 17 bases between. This CDR3 contains 16 residues. DNA of the CDR3: TGTGCCAGCAGCCATGAGACCACTGGGACATACTATGGCTACACCTTC. It translates to CASSHETTGTYYGYTF.

The V call is TRBV6-1, the J call TRBJ1-1; D is uncertain. The CDR3 totals 12 residues. CDR1 is MNHNS, CDR2 SASEGT, per germline. The ends were cut back, 7 bases at V and 4 bases at J, with 10 bases in the middle. CDR3 DNA sequence: TGTGCCAGCATCAGACCCAGCACTGAAGCTTTCTTT. Translation: CASIRPSTEAFF.

J is TRBJ2-1 and V is TRBV3-1, with TRBD2 matching over 9 bases. Looked up from germline, CDR1 is LGHDT and CDR2 is YNNKEL (reference sequence). V dropped 6 bases and J dropped 8; count of bases not matched to a gene: 11. The CDR3 runs 15 residues. This CDR3 is CASRATGTSIYEQFF. In DNA form, the CDR3 reads TGTGCCAGCAGAGCCACCGGGACTAGCATTTATGAGCAGTTCTTC.

The V call is TRBV18, the J call TRBJ1-1, with TRBD1 identical over 7 bases. CDR1 KGHSH and CDR2 LQKENI come from the germline V gene. This CDR3 spans 15 amino acids. The trim removed 4 bases at V and 3 bases at J, leaving 8 bases unmatched. The CDR3 reads CASSLEPGGDTEAFF. The DNA for the CDR3 is TGTGCCAGCTCACTAGAACCAGGGGGAGACACTGAAGCTTTCTTT.

The gene calls are TRBV2 and TRBJ2-7; maybe TRBD1 (6 bases). V lost 8 bases and J lost 4, with 9 bases in between. This CDR3 has 11 residues. CDR1 is SNHLY and CDR2 is FYNNEI in the germline V gene. The DNA for the CDR3 is TGTGCCAGCGACAGGCGGTACGAGCAGTACTTC. Its translation: CASDRRYEQYF.

This clonotype was seen a single time. The chain carries TRBV20-1 and TRBJ2-4; D is undetermined. The V gene's germline CDR1 is DFQATT and CDR2 SNEGSKA (reference sequence). V was pared by 3 bases and J by 5 bases, with 8 bases between. This CDR3 spans 12 amino acids. The DNA for the CDR3 is TGCAGTGCTAGGGCAAGTCAAAACATTCAGTACTTC. Its protein is CSARASQNIQYF.

This clonotype was found once. V is TRBV13 and J is TRBJ2-7; D perhaps matches TRBD2 (6 bases). Germline lookup yields CDR1 PRHDT and CDR2 FYEKMQ (reference sequence). V lost 1 base and J lost 1, with 11 bases in between. This CDR3 has 15 residues. Here the CDR3 reads CASSLAGDRSYEQYF. The CDR3 DNA follows: TGTGCCAGCAGCTTAGCGGGGGACCGATCCTACGAGCAGTACTTC.

This chain joins TRBV5-1 and TRBJ2-3; TRBD2 is a possible D gene (6 bases). This CDR3 region has 14 residues. Trimming stripped 8 bases from V and 6 bases from J, with 19 bases between. Germline-derived CDR1 and CDR2 are SGHRS and YFSETQ. The CDR3 here is CASTSGSASDTQYF. The CDR3 nucleotides are TGCGCCAGTACGAGCGGGTCCGCCTCGGATACGCAGTATTTT.

The chain combines TRBV27 with TRBJ2-2; D is ambiguous. V lost 3 bases and J lost 2, with 7 bases in between. This CDR3 is 14 amino acids long. The germline V gene has CDR1 MNHEY and CDR2 SMNVEV (reference sequence). CDR3 sequence reads: CASSFGRNTGELFF. As DNA, the CDR3 is TGTGCCAGCAGTTTTGGACGTAACACCGGGGAGCTGTTTTTT.

The gene calls are TRBV12-3 or TRBV12-4 and TRBJ1-4; TRBD1 matches 7 bases. The V segment lost 5 bases and the J segment 6 bases; nucleotides outside the gene matches: 6. The CDR3 has 14 amino acids. DNA of the CDR3: TGTGCCAGCAGTCCACGTGGGACAGATGAAAAACTGTTTTTT. As protein: CASSPRGTDEKLFF.

The chain joins TRBV2 to TRBJ1-6, with 7 bases fitting TRBD1. V lost 5 bases to trimming and J lost 10 bases; unmatched junction nucleotides: 5. CDR1 and CDR2 (germline): SNHLY, FYNNEI. CDR3 size: 13 residues. The CDR3, as DNA: TGTGCCAGCAGTCGGGACAGTGGCTCACCCCTCCACTTT. Amino acids: CASSRDSGSPLHF.

The gene calls are TRBV28 and TRBJ2-4; 9 positions agree with TRBD2. Per the germline V gene, CDR1 is MDHEN and CDR2 is SYDVKM. Trimming removed 8 bases from V and 0 bases from J; junction bases left unmatched: 5. This CDR3 region has 15 residues. CDR3 DNA sequence: TGTGCCAGCGTAGCGGGGGCCCTAGCCAAAAACATTCAGTACTTC. Amino acid sequence: CASVAGALAKNIQYF.

CDR3 residues: CASTASTDTQYF. CDR3 nucleotide sequence: TGTGCCAGCACAGCCAGCACAGATACGCAGTATTTT. This sequence joins TRBV11-2 and TRBJ2-3; D gene ambiguous. V shed 7 bases and J shed 0 bases, with 5 bases lying between them. This CDR3 comprises 12 residues. The germline V gene encodes CDR1 SGHAT and CDR2 FQNNGV.

The rearrangement uses TRBV9 and TRBJ2-5; 11 bases agree with TRBD2. The CDR3 is made up of 16 amino acids. Germline trimming cut 3 bases from V and 2 bases from J; bases unmatched to any gene: 6. Germline V gene data show CDR1 as SGDLS and CDR2 as YYNGEE. In DNA form, the CDR3 reads TGTGCCAGCAGCGCAAGAATAGCGGGGGGGCAAGAGACCCAGTACTTC. Translation gives CASSARIAGGQETQYF. The whole variable domain, remainder taken from reference TRBV9 and TRBJ2-5, is DSGVTQTPKHLITATGQRVTLRCSPRSGDLSVYWYQQSLDQGLQFLIQYYNGEERAKGNILERFSAQQFPDLHSELNLSSLELGDSALYFCASSARIAGGQETQYFGPGTRLLVL.

CDR3 loop: CASSLGTPFGAAYGYTF. CDR3 DNA sequence: TGTGCCAGCAGCTTAGGTACCCCCTTCGGGGCCGCTTATGGCTACACCTTC. This rearrangement joins TRBV7-2 to TRBJ1-2, with a possible D match to TRBD1 (5 bases). Germline CDR1 and CDR2: SGHTA and FQGNSA. Trimming pared 1 base from V and 5 bases from J, leaving 20 bases between. The CDR3 has 17 residues.